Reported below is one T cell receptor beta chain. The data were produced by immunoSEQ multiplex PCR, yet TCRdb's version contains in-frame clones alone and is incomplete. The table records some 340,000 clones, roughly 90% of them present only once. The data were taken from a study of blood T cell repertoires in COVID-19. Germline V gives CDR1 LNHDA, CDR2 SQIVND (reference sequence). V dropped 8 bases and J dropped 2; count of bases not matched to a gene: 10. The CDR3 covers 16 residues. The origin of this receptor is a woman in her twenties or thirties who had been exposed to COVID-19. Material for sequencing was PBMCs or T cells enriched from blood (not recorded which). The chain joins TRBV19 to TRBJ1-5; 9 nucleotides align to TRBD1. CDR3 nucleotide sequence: TGTGCCAGTGGGAACAGGGGGCGCGGGGGCAATCAGCCCCAGCATTTT. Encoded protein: CASGNRGRGGNQPQHF. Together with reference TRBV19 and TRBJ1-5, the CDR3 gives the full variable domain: DGGITQSPKYLFRKEGQNVTLSCEQNLNHDAMYWYRQDPGQGLRLIYYSQIVNDFQKGDIAEGYSVSREKKESFPLTVTSAQKNPTAFYLCASGNRGRGGNQPQHFGDGTRLSIL.